The 23 T cell receptor beta chains in this list originate from one sample, sequenced in a study of T-cell memory formation after mild COVID-19 (dated by TCRdb to the early 2020s). Library preparation was by 5' RACE. Data came from an Illumina NovaSeq 6000. Through fastp at Q25 and MiXCR, TCRdb rebuilt clones from the public reads, retaining in-frame beta chains. Every distinct CDR3 protein forms one entry, paired with its most common genes and DNA. Across this sample there are about 250,000 distinct CDR3 sequences, with over 15% seen only once. Of the sample, about 23% is held by the ten largest clones. The sample comprised PBMCs or a T cell subset sorted from them (not recorded which). All receptors derive from a man aged 18 to 29 who had mild COVID-19 (a few samples of this study predate the infection). The sample titles of this study are shuffled in the database, so cell type and time point are left out; the donor was told from shared clones.

The chain employs TRBV5-1 and TRBJ2-6; a weak D match, TRBD1 (5 bases). The CDR3 is 17 residues long. Per the germline V gene, CDR1 is SGHRS and CDR2 is YFSETQ. V lost 0 bases and J lost 1, with 11 bases in between. CDR3 nucleotides: TGCGCCAGCAGCTTGGGTTTTGGGGCGTCTGGGGCCAACGTCCTGACTTTC. Protein sequence: CASSLGFGASGANVLTF.

The chain links TRBV6-6 to TRBJ2-7; possibly TRBD1 or TRBD2 for D (6 bases each). CDR3 length: 12 residues. CDR1 MNHNY and CDR2 SVGAGI come from the germline V gene (reference sequence). The V end was cut by 5 bases, the J end by 5 bases, with 10 bases between. In DNA form, the CDR3 reads TGTGCCAGCAGTAACGGGGGCCACGAGCAGTACGTC. Protein: CASSNGGHEQYV.

In its sample, this clonotype was seen a few times. The genes are TRBV15 and TRBJ1-2, with TRBD1 as a possible D gene (5 bases). V lost 3 bases and J 4 bases, leaving 15 bases between the germline ends. In germline, CDR1 is LNHNV, CDR2 YYDKDF (reference sequence). This CDR3 is 15 amino acids long. CDR3 nucleotide sequence: TGTGCCACCAGCAGGGGACCCGGGACGGGCTATGGCTACACCTTC. Its translation: CATSRGPGTGYGYTF.

This clonotype showed up many times. The gene calls are TRBV5-1 and TRBJ2-3; 8 bases agree with TRBD2. V shed 3 bases, J shed 6 bases, and the junction held 3 bases outside the gene matches. Germline V CDR1 and CDR2: SGHRS, YFSETQ. CDR3 length: 13 residues. This CDR3 reads CASSSGGSDTQYF. The CDR3, as DNA: TGCGCCAGCAGCTCGGGAGGGTCGGATACGCAGTATTTT. The whole variable domain, filled in from reference TRBV5-1 and TRBJ2-3, reads KAGVTQTPRYLIKTRGQQVTLSCSPISGHRSVSWYQQTPGQGLQFLFEYFSETQRNKGNFPGRFSGRQFSNSRSEMNVSTLELGDSALYLCASSSGGSDTQYFGPGTRLTVL.

The genes are TRBV16 and TRBJ2-5; maybe TRBD1 (5 bases). V lost 4 bases, J lost 5 bases, and 20 bases lay in between. CDR1 and CDR2 from the germline V gene are KGHSY and FQNENV. This CDR3 is 16 amino acids long. The CDR3 nucleotides read TGTGCCAGCAGCCCCCACAGGATTAGCTTCCAGGAGACCCAGTACTTC. Its protein product is CASSPHRISFQETQYF.

This clonotype has at least ten counts. The V call is TRBV4-1, the J call TRBJ1-1; a weak D match, TRBD1 (5 bases). Trimming took off 0 bases at V and 6 bases at J, with 17 bases between the two ends. The CDR3 has 16 amino acids. Germline CDR1 is MGHRA and CDR2 is YSYEKL. In DNA, the CDR3 is TGCGCCAGCAGCCAAGAGTTGGGAGGCCGGGGGGCTGAAGCTTTCTTT. Translated: CASSQELGGRGAEAFF.

This clonotype was observed a few times. This sequence joins TRBV5-1 and TRBJ1-2; the D gene is possibly TRBD1 (6 bases). CDR1 is SGHRS and CDR2 is YFSETQ in the germline V gene. With 3 bases removed from V and 3 bases from J, the gap between germline ends came to 6 bases. The length of the CDR3 is 12 residues. The DNA of the CDR3 is TGCGCCAGCAGCTCAGGGGACTATGGCTACACCTTC. Translated, it gives CASSSGDYGYTF.

This clonotype was seen a handful of times. The gene calls are TRBV6-6 and TRBJ1-1, with 9 bases aligning to TRBD1. Germline V gives CDR1 MNHNY, CDR2 SVGAGI (reference sequence). Trimming removed 7 bases from V and 5 bases from J; junction bases left unmatched: 8. The CDR3 is 14 residues long. The CDR3 region is CASNPGQGWTEAFF. Written as DNA, the CDR3 is TGTGCCAGCAATCCGGGACAGGGATGGACTGAAGCTTTCTTT.

The table lists this clonotype with a few counts. The chain joins TRBV7-2 to TRBJ1-5, with D hard to call. The CDR3 extends over 13 amino acids. The germline V gene has CDR1 SGHTA and CDR2 FQGNSA. The ends were cut back, 1 base at V and 7 bases at J, with 8 bases in the middle. The chain's CDR3 is CASSLERLQPQHF. Written as DNA, the CDR3 is TGTGCCAGCAGCTTAGAAAGGCTACAGCCCCAGCATTTT.

This clonotype was found a few times. The rearrangement uses TRBV4-1 and TRBJ2-1; D is unresolved. This CDR3 contains 18 residues. With 3 bases removed from V and 4 bases from J, the gap between germline ends came to 22 bases. Germline CDR1 reads MGHRA; CDR2 reads YSYEKL. The CDR3 is CASSHVIAAPNRYNEQFF. The CDR3 DNA reads TGCGCCAGCAGCCACGTCATCGCGGCGCCGAATCGGTACAATGAGCAGTTCTTC.

The table lists this clonotype with a few counts. The chain has TRBV6-6 and TRBJ2-3, with D tentatively TRBD2 (7 bases). The CDR3 is made up of 17 amino acids. The ends were cut back, 5 bases at V and 4 bases at J, with 22 bases in the middle. The V gene's germline CDR1 is MNHNY and CDR2 SVGAGI (reference sequence). In DNA form, the CDR3 reads TGTGCCAGCAGTAGACTTTCGGGGGGCCAGACCGCAGATACGCAGTATTTT. It yields the protein CASSRLSGGQTADTQYF.

Only a few counts were recorded for this clonotype. The V call is TRBV11-1, the J call TRBJ2-5; a possible D gene is TRBD2 (5 bases). The CDR3 extends over 15 amino acids. Germline CDR1 SGHAT, CDR2 FQDESV (reference sequence). The V end was cut by 4 bases, the J end by 1 base, with 13 bases between. In nucleotides, the CDR3 is TGTGCCAGCAGCTCAGAGGGCTACCTCCAAGAGACCCAGTACTTC. Translation gives CASSSEGYLQETQYF.

This sequence joins TRBV4-1 and TRBJ2-4; D remains ambiguous. V was trimmed by 0 bases and J by 8 bases, leaving 14 bases between them. This CDR3 is 15 amino acids long. Germline CDR1 reads MGHRA; CDR2 reads YSYEKL. CDR3 sequence reads: CASSQEVRASDIQYF. The CDR3 region has the DNA TGCGCCAGCAGCCAAGAGGTAAGGGCTTCCGACATTCAGTACTTC.

The chain links TRBV19 to TRBJ2-5; 9 bases are shared with TRBD2. Losses at the gene ends were 4 bases for V and 7 bases for J; bases not matched to a gene: 13. The germline gives CDR1 LNHDA, CDR2 SQIVND (reference sequence). This CDR3 is built from 16 residues. In DNA, the CDR3 is TGTGCCAGTAGTACCCCGCCTGGCGGGGGGGCCGGGACCCAGTACTTC. As protein: CASSTPPGGGAGTQYF.

The V gene is TRBV30, the J gene TRBJ1-4; TRBD1 matches 8 bases. The CDR3 covers 14 residues. Germline CDR1 reads GTSNPN; CDR2 reads SVGIG (reference sequence). With V trimmed by 0 bases and J by 11 bases, 8 bases remained unmatched. The CDR3 reads CAWSVDRGPYKLFF. The DNA for the CDR3 is TGTGCCTGGAGTGTAGACAGGGGTCCTTATAAACTGTTTTTT.

This clonotype was recorded a few times. The chain has TRBV7-9 and TRBJ2-5; TRBD1 aligns across 10 bases. With V trimmed by 5 bases and J by 3 bases, 9 bases remained unmatched. Looked up from germline, CDR1 is SEHNR and CDR2 is FQNEAQ (reference sequence). CDR3 length: 16 residues. DNA for the CDR3: TGTGCCAGCAGCACCCGGACAGGGGGATTTAAAGAGACCCAGTACTTC. Its translation: CASSTRTGGFKETQYF.

The table lists this clonotype with a few counts. V gene TRBV20-1 combines with J gene TRBJ1-5, with 8 bases fitting TRBD1. This CDR3 spans 16 amino acids. V lost 6 bases and J lost 2; bases outside the gene matches: 12. Per germline, CDR1 DFQATT and CDR2 SNEGSKA (reference sequence). In DNA, the CDR3 is TGCAGTGCGTTGAGAGAACAGGGGGTCGGCAATCAGCCCCAGCATTTT. Encoded protein: CSALREQGVGNQPQHF.

In this sample, this clonotype turned up many times. The V call is TRBV12-5, the J call TRBJ2-3, with unresolved D. This CDR3 has 14 residues. V was clipped by 1 base and J by 0 bases, with 5 bases between them. Germline assignment: CDR1 LGHNT and CDR2 FRNRAP. CDR3 region: CASGLDGSTDTQYF. In DNA form, the CDR3 reads TGTGCTAGTGGTTTGGACGGAAGCACAGATACGCAGTATTTT.

This clonotype was detected a few times. V is TRBV7-6 and J is TRBJ1-5; the D is unclear. Trimming shortened V by 1 base and J by 5 bases, and 9 bases separated the two germline ends. The CDR3 runs 14 residues. CDR1 is SGHVS, CDR2 FNYEAQ, per germline. The CDR3 is CASSLGAGDQPQHF. In DNA form, the CDR3 reads TGTGCCAGCAGCTTAGGGGCTGGGGATCAGCCCCAGCATTTT. Full variable domain (outside the CDR3, taken from reference TRBV7-6 and TRBJ1-5): GAGVSQSPRYKVTKRGQDVALRCDPISGHVSLYWYRQALGQGPEFLTYFNYEAQQDKSGLPNDRFSAERPEGSISTLTIQRTEQRDSAMYRCASSLGAGDQPQHFGDGTRLSIL.

The chain couples TRBV23-1 to TRBJ2-2; D not certain. TRBV23-1 is recorded as an ORF, its role being uncertain. Trimming left V 5 bases short and J 5 bases short, with 12 bases between. The length of the CDR3 is 14 residues. The CDR3 reads CASSSRFVTGELFF. CDR3 DNA: TGCGCCAGCAGTTCCCGTTTTGTTACCGGGGAGCTGTTTTTT.

The V call is TRBV11-2, the J call TRBJ2-6, with a possible D match to TRBD2 (5 bases). The germline gives CDR1 SGHAT, CDR2 FQNNGV. The V end was cut by 4 bases, the J end by 4 bases, with 17 bases between. The CDR3 covers 17 residues. CDR3 nucleotide sequence: TGTGCCAGCAGCTACGACGGATTCGCGGGCGGGGCCAACGTCCTGACTTTC. Protein: CASSYDGFAGGANVLTF.

As DNA, the CDR3 is TGTGCCAGCAGCTTAGCACCGACAGGGGGAACTGAAGCTTTCTTT. This translates into CASSLAPTGGTEAFF. This sequence joins TRBV5-5 and TRBJ1-1; 9 bases align to TRBD1. There are 15 residues in the CDR3. With 2 bases clipped from V and 5 bases from J, the junction kept 7 bases outside the gene matches. Per the germline V gene, CDR1 is SGHKS and CDR2 is YYEKEE (reference sequence).

This clonotype was picked up a small number of times. The V and J genes are TRBV6-6 and TRBJ2-3; D may correspond to TRBD1 or TRBD2 (5 bases each). The CDR3 covers 15 residues. With 5 bases removed from V and 4 bases from J, the gap between germline ends came to 16 bases. In germline, CDR1 is MNHNY, CDR2 SVGAGI (reference sequence). The CDR3 nucleotides are TGTGCCAGCAGTAAACCGGGACCTCCCTCAGATACGCAGTATTTT. Its protein product is CASSKPGPPSDTQYF.